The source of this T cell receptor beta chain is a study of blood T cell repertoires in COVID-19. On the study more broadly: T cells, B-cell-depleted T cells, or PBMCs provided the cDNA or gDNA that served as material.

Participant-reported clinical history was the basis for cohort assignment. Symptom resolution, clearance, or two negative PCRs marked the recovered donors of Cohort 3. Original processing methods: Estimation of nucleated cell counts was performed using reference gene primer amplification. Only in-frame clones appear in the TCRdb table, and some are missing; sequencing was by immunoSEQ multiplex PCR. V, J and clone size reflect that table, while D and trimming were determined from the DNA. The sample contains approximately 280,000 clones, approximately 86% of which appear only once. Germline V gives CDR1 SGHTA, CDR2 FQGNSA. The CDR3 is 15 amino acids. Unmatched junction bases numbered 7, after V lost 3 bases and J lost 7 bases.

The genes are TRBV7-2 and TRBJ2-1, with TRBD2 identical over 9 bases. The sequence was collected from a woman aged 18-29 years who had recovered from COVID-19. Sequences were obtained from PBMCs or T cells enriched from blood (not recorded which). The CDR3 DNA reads TGTGCCAGCAGCTTTACAGCGGGAGGATTTAATGAGCAGTTCTTC. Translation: CASSFTAGGFNEQFF.